This T cell receptor beta chain came from a study of OX40 agonist ivuxolimab in advanced cancers. Study details: Enrollees could have had prior anti-PD-1, anti-PD-L1 or anti-CTLA-4 therapy, which about 42% had received. Three patients had partial responses: one hepatocellular carcinoma, two cutaneous melanoma.

The method was immunoSEQ multiplex PCR; TCRdb's version includes in-frame clones alone and lacks a portion of them. The sample lists over 90,000 clones; nearly 90% were seen once. This CDR3 is built from 16 residues. The J segment lost 2 bases and the V segment lost 1 base, leaving 7 bases of the junction unmatched. Germline CDR1 SGHVS, CDR2 FQNEAQ. The V and J genes are TRBV7-8 and TRBJ2-7; 8 nucleotides line up with TRBD2. This TCR came from an adult with an advanced solid tumor such as melanoma, head and neck, liver or kidney cancer. This sample comprised CD4+ or CD8+ T cells sorted from blood, obtained in a trial of the OX40 agonist ivuxolimab. The CDR3 DNA reads as TGTGCCAGCAGCTTAGGACCCCCGGGGGGGCCCTACGAGCAGTACTTC. Translating gives CASSLGPPGGPYEQYF.